The 10 T cell receptor beta chains listed next were all sequenced from one sample in a study of cytomegalovirus exposure and HLA in healthy donors. The PCR ran on 60 Vbeta and 13 Jbeta primers. Repertoires were generated with immunoSEQ multiplex PCR, while TCRdb's copy carries only in-frame clones and drops some. The data contain around 65,000 clones, approximately 72% of them singletons. Sequenced sample: PBMCs. These receptors were obtained from a man aged 45-65 years in good health and CMV-seropositive.

The chain couples TRBV7-2 to TRBJ2-1, with 7 bases matching TRBD2. The CDR3 has 15 amino acids. V trimming: 6 bases; J trimming: 2 bases; junction bases outside the gene matches: 7. Germline assignment: CDR1 SGHTA and CDR2 FQGNSA. The CDR3 DNA reads TGTGCCAGCAGAACCACTAGCGCGGCCTACAATGAGCAGTTCTTC. This codes for CASRTTSAAYNEQFF.

V gene TRBV7-9 combines with J gene TRBJ2-1, with D hard to call. Germline V gives CDR1 SEHNR, CDR2 FQNEAQ (reference sequence). V lost 0 bases to trimming and J lost 9 bases, with 6 bases between them. The CDR3 length is 12 residues. CDR3 loop: CASSLALSEQFF. The CDR3 DNA reads TGTGCCAGCAGCTTAGCGCTAAGTGAGCAGTTCTTC.

The rearrangement links TRBV7-3 to TRBJ1-1; TRBD1 might be the D (5 bases). Trimming pared 4 bases from V and 1 base from J, leaving 7 bases between. In germline, CDR1 is SGHTA, CDR2 FQGTGA. The CDR3 sequence is 13 residues long. CDR3 in amino acids: CASSSQENTEAFF. For the CDR3, the DNA is TGTGCCAGCAGCTCACAGGAGAACACTGAAGCTTTCTTT.

The gene calls are TRBV6-5 and TRBJ1-3; D call uncertain. The CDR3 has 14 amino acids. From germline, CDR1 is MNHEY and CDR2 SVGAGI. V was shortened by 6 bases and J by 1 base, with 10 bases between the two germline ends. CDR3 amino acids: CASRESLSGNTIYF. For the CDR3, the DNA is TGTGCCAGCAGGGAGTCGTTGTCTGGAAACACCATATATTTT.

The CDR3 region has the DNA TGTGCCAGCAGCCCCCCCCCACGCGGGGAGCAGTACTTC. It specifies CASSPPPRGEQYF. This rearrangement joins TRBV7-2 to TRBJ2-7; tentatively, D is TRBD2 (5 bases). V was trimmed by 5 bases and J by 7 bases, leaving 15 bases between them. The CDR3 runs 13 residues. The V gene's germline CDR1 is SGHTA and CDR2 FQGNSA.

DNA for the CDR3: TGTGCCACTCAGGGGCGGGCCTACGAGCAGTACTTC. Residues: CATQGRAYEQYF. This sequence joins TRBV28 and TRBJ2-7, with D possibly TRBD1 on 6 matching bases. V lost 10 bases to trimming and J lost 2 bases, with 12 bases between them. Germline assignment: CDR1 MDHEN and CDR2 SYDVKM. CDR3 size: 12 residues. Based on the CDR3 plus reference TRBV28 and TRBJ2-7, the full variable domain is DVKVTQSSRYLVKRTGEKVFLECVQDMDHENMFWYRQDPGLGLRLIYFSYDVKMKEKGDIPEGYSVSREKKERFSLILESASTNQTSMYLCATQGRAYEQYFGPGTRLTVT.

As for this clone: An end of the junction does not agree with germline; a read error may underlie this. J is TRBJ1-1 and V is TRBV28; D possibly corresponds to TRBD1 (6 bases). The CDR3 is 17 residues long. Germline CDR1 and CDR2: MDHEN and SYDVKM. Here the CDR3 DNA reads TGTGACAGCAGTTCGTTAGGGAGGGGGACCATGAACACTGAAGCTTTCTTT. It translates to CDSSSLGRGTMNTEAFF.

The genes are TRBV5-1 and TRBJ2-7, with 9 bases that match TRBD1. The CDR3 sequence is 14 residues long. CDR1 is SGHRS, CDR2 YFSETQ, per germline. Trimming removed 3 bases from V and 5 bases from J; junction bases left unmatched: 6. The DNA for the CDR3 is TGCGCCAGCAGCTGGGGGGACAGGGAGGACGAGCAGTACTTC. This gives the protein CASSWGDREDEQYF.

The chain joins TRBV30 to TRBJ1-6; D is unclear. The germline CDR1 and CDR2 sequences are GTSNPN and SVGIG (reference sequence). This CDR3 spans 16 amino acids. Trimming took 0 bases from V and 0 from J, leaving 9 bases between them. CDR3 region: CAWSVEDISYNSPLHF. The CDR3 region has the DNA TGTGCCTGGAGTGTGGAAGACATCTCCTATAATTCACCCCTCCACTTT.

The J gene is TRBJ2-3, the V gene TRBV5-4, with 13 bases that match TRBD2. J lost 0 bases, V lost 4 bases, and 2 bases had no gene match. The CDR3 sequence is 16 residues long. Germline V gives CDR1 SGHNT, CDR2 YYREEE (reference sequence). The CDR3 sequence is CASSQGLAGSTDTQYF. The CDR3 DNA reads as TGTGCCAGCAGCCAGGGACTAGCGGGGAGCACAGATACGCAGTATTTT.